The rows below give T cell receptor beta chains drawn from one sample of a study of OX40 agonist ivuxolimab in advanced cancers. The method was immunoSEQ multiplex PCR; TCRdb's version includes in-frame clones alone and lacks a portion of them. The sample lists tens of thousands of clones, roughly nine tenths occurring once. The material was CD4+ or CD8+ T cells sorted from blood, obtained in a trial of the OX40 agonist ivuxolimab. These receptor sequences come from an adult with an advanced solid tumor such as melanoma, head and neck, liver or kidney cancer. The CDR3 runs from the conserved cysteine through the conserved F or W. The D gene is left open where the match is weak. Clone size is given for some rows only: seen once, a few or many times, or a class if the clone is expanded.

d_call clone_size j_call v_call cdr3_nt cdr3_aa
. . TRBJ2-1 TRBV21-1 TGTGCCAGCAGCAGGGCCAATGAGCAGTTCTTC CASSRANEQFF
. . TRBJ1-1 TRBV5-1 TGCGCCAGCAGCTTGAATGACCAGGTTACTGAACTGAACACTGAAGCTTTCTTT CASSLNDQVTELNTEAFF
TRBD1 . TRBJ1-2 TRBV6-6 TGTGCCAGCAGCCCGACAGGGGACTATGGCTACACCTTC CASSPTGDYGYTF
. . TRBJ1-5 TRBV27 TGTGCCAGCTCCTCCAGCGGGATACGCCAGCCCCAGCATTTT CASSSSGIRQPQHF
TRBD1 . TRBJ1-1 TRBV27 TGTGCCAGCAGTCCAGGGACAGCGGGGGGAACTGAAGCTTTCTTT CASSPGTAGGTEAFF
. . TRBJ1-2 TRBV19 TGTGCCAGTAGTCTGGACGGCGCCAACTATGGCTACACCTTC CASSLDGANYGYTF
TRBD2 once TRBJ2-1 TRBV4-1 TGCGCCAGCAGCCGTCGGGAGGGAAATGAGCAGTTCTTC CASSRREGNEQFF
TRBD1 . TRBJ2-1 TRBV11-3 TGTGCCAGCAGCTTAGCAGGGGGCTACAATGAGCAGTTCTTC CASSLAGGYNEQFF
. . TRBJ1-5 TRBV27 TGTGCCAGCAGTTTGGGACATCTTCAGCCCCAGCATTTT CASSLGHLQPQHF
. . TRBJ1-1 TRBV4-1 TGCGCCAGCAGCCCACAGGGTTTGGGTGAAGCTTTCTTT CASSPQGLGEAFF
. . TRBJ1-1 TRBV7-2 TGTGCCAGCAGCTTATTGAGTGAAGCTTTCTTT CASSLLSEAFF
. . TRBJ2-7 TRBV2 TGTGCCAGCAACGGGGTGTACGAGCAGTACTTC CASNGVYEQYF